Listed below are T cell receptor beta chains from one sample, sequenced in a study of T cell responses to AZD1222 COVID-19 vaccine. Profiling relied on immunoSEQ multiplex PCR, and the TCRdb table lists in-frame clones only, not all of them. The table lists around 180,000 clones, around 94% of them singletons. Sample: peripheral blood, taken on day 0 of AZD1222 vaccination. Source of these receptors: an adult in good health. Each CDR3 is given with its conserved first and last residue. Fields, in order: V gene, D gene, J gene, clone size, CDR3 protein, CDR3 DNA. The D gene is left open where the match is weak. Rows give clone size only sometimes, using once, few, many, or a class for an expanded clone.

>TRBV11-2|TRBD2|TRBJ2-5|once
CASSLDRGGRETQYF
TGTGCCAGCAGCTTAGATCGCGGGGGGCGAGAGACCCAGTACTTC
>TRBV7-2|.|TRBJ2-1|.
CASSSGTHNEQFF
TGTGCCAGCAGCTCCGGGACTCACAATGAGCAGTTCTTC
>TRBV28|TRBD1|TRBJ1-2|.
CASSLDRGLRSYGYTF
TGTGCCAGCAGTCTCGACAGGGGGCTGAGGAGCTATGGCTACACCTTC
>TRBV19|.|TRBJ2-1|.
CASSEVQGTDNEQFF
TGTGCCAGTAGTGAGGTGCAGGGGACGGACAATGAGCAGTTCTTC
>TRBV12-5|TRBD1|TRBJ2-3|.
CATIGQGTDTQYF
TGTGCTACCATCGGACAGGGCACAGATACGCAGTATTTT
>TRBV9|TRBD2|TRBJ2-3|once
CASSPPRGLAAGTQYF
TGTGCCAGCAGCCCCCCCCGGGGACTAGCGGCGGGCACGCAGTATTTT
>TRBV2|.|TRBJ1-4|.
CASLSPGNTGEKLFF
TGTGCCAGCCTCTCGCCCGGGAACACTGGGGAAAAACTGTTTTTT
>TRBV11-2|TRBD1|TRBJ1-1|.
CASSGEGARNTEAFF
TGTGCCAGCAGCGGAGAGGGGGCCAGGAACACTGAAGCTTTCTTT
>TRBV27|.|TRBJ1-1|once
CASSRQGSYLAFF
TGTGCCAGCAGTCGTCAGGGATCTTACTTAGCTTTCTTT
>TRBV4-2|.|TRBJ1-4|.
CASSSQGNSATNEKLFF
TGTGCCAGCAGCTCCCAAGGGAACAGTGCAACTAATGAAAAACTGTTTTTT
>TRBV9|TRBD2|TRBJ2-5|.
CASSATQGTSRETQYF
TGTGCCAGCAGCGCGACCCAAGGGACTAGCCGGGAGACCCAGTACTTC
>TRBV28|TRBD1|TRBJ2-5|.
CASSLSGQGPETQYF
TGTGCCAGCAGTTTATCTGGACAGGGCCCAGAGACCCAGTACTTC
>TRBV6-6|.|TRBJ1-5|.
CASSYWDSDNQPQHF
TGTGCCAGCAGTTATTGGGACTCCGATAATCAGCCCCAGCATTTT
>TRBV15|.|TRBJ1-5|.
CATSRESYSNQPQHF
TGTGCCACCAGCAGGGAAAGTTATAGCAATCAGCCCCAGCATTTT
>TRBV28|TRBD1|TRBJ1-3|.
CASSTPPGTGENTIYF
TGTGCCAGCAGCACACCCCCCGGGACAGGGGAAAACACCATATATTTT
>TRBV4-2|.|TRBJ1-2|.
CASSQEGQNYGYTF
TGTGCCAGCAGCCAAGAAGGCCAGAACTATGGCTACACCTTC
>TRBV27|TRBD1|TRBJ1-1|.
CASSFGTGLEAFF
TGTGCCAGCAGTTTTGGGACAGGGCTTGAAGCTTTCTTT
>TRBV6-5|.|TRBJ1-2|.
CASSYWNRLNYGYTF
TGTGCCAGCAGTTACTGGAACAGACTTAACTATGGCTACACCTTC
>TRBV4-1|.|TRBJ1-6|.
CASSWRLGGSPLHF
TGCGCCAGCAGCTGGCGACTTGGGGGTTCACCCCTCCACTTT
>TRBV28|.|TRBJ1-5|.
CASSENQPQHF
TGTGCCAGCAGCGAAAATCAGCCCCAGCATTTT
>TRBV29-1|TRBD2|TRBJ2-7|.
CSVPTSGRGEQYF
TGCAGCGTACCCACTAGCGGGAGAGGAGAGCAGTACTTC
>TRBV29-1|.|TRBJ2-5|.
CSSKGIYQETQYF
TGCAGCTCGAAGGGAATATACCAAGAGACCCAGTACTTC
>TRBV10-1|TRBD1|TRBJ1-6|.
CASGLRDRGGPLHF
TGCGCCAGCGGACTCCGGGACAGGGGAGGACCCCTCCACTTT
>TRBV29-1|.|TRBJ1-4|.
CSFRTGPKAGELFF
TGCAGCTTTAGAACAGGACCGAAAGCCGGCGAACTGTTTTTT
>TRBV7-9|.|TRBJ1-1|.
CASSLGTDHTEAFF
TGTGCCAGCAGCTTAGGGACAGACCACACTGAAGCTTTCTTT
>TRBV6-5|.|TRBJ2-1|.
CASRRLQNNEQFF
TGTGCCAGCAGAAGACTCCAGAACAATGAGCAGTTCTTC
>TRBV9|.|TRBJ1-5|.
CASSEEGDQPQHF
TGTGCCAGCAGTGAGGAGGGGGATCAGCCCCAGCATTTT
>TRBV6-4|.|TRBJ2-2|once
CASSNGGENTGELFF
TGTGCCAGCAGTAATGGCGGGGAAAACACCGGGGAGCTGTTTTTT
>TRBV2|TRBD1|TRBJ2-7|.
CASSPTGSIQNEQYF
TGTGCCAGCAGCCCGACAGGGAGTATCCAGAACGAGCAGTACTTC
>TRBV3-1/TRBV3-2|.|TRBJ2-2|.
CASSPLGGASNTGELFF
TGTGCCAGCAGCCCTCTTGGGGGGGCCTCTAACACCGGGGAGCTGTTTTTT
>TRBV14|TRBD1|TRBJ1-4|.
CASSPDRGRTNEKLFF
TGTGCCAGCAGCCCGGACAGGGGAAGAACTAATGAAAAACTGTTTTTT
>TRBV7-9|.|TRBJ1-4|.
CASSPPQQREKLFF
TGTGCCAGCAGCCCCCCCCAGCAGCGGGAAAAACTGTTTTTT
>TRBV6-5|.|TRBJ2-7|once
CASSSGLRPEQYF
TGTGCCAGCAGTTCGGGACTCCGGCCCGAGCAGTACTTC
>TRBV9|.|TRBJ1-2|.
CASSSNLDYGYTF
TGTGCCAGCAGCTCGAACCTGGACTATGGCTACACCTTC
>TRBV30|.|TRBJ1-1|.
CAWSVGAYMNTEAFF
TGTGCCTGGAGTGTAGGGGCCTACATGAACACTGAAGCTTTCTTT
>TRBV7-9|.|TRBJ2-1|.
CASSFPSNEQFF
TGTGCCAGCAGCTTCCCCTCGAATGAGCAGTTCTTC
>TRBV14|TRBD2|TRBJ2-1|.
CASSPMRGSTGTSGGNEQFF
TGTGCCAGCAGCCCGATGAGGGGGTCAACCGGGACTAGCGGCGGAAATGAGCAGTTCTTC
>TRBV3-1/TRBV3-2|TRBD2|TRBJ2-7|.
CASSPMSGRDYEQYF
TGTGCCAGCAGCCCAATGAGCGGGAGGGATTACGAGCAGTACTTC
>TRBV6-4|.|TRBJ1-6|.
CASREIDTSNSPLHF
TGTGCCAGCAGAGAGATAGACACCTCAAATTCACCCCTCCACTTT
>TRBV4-1|.|TRBJ1-1|.
CASSQETGLRTEAFF
TGCGCCAGCAGCCAAGAAACGGGGCTACGCACTGAAGCTTTCTTT
>TRBV12-3/TRBV12-4|.|TRBJ2-3|.
CASSFAVTDTQYF
TGTGCCAGCAGTTTTGCGGTCACAGATACGCAGTATTTT
>TRBV27|.|TRBJ2-6|.
CASSRRSSGANVLTF
TGTGCCAGCAGCCGACGTTCGTCTGGGGCCAACGTCCTGACTTTC
>TRBV30|.|TRBJ1-5|.
CAWSRGPGKPQHF
TGTGCCTGGAGTCGGGGCCCCGGCAAGCCCCAGCATTTT
>TRBV9|.|TRBJ2-3|.
CASSVGGGGTDTQYF
TGTGCCAGCAGCGTAGGGGGCGGGGGCACAGATACGCAGTATTTT
>TRBV4-1|.|TRBJ1-6|.
CASSLEKSNSPLHF
TGCGCCAGCAGCCTCGAAAAGTCTAATTCACCCCTCCACTTT
>TRBV19|.|TRBJ2-6|.
CASSTAAGLGANVLTF
TGTGCCAGTAGTACCGCGGCGGGACTCGGGGCCAACGTCCTGACTTTC
>TRBV2|.|TRBJ1-4|.
CASSDGTQKKLFF
TGTGCCAGCAGTGACGGGACACAGAAAAAACTGTTTTTT
>TRBV27|.|TRBJ2-1|.
CASSLIGGLSYNEQFF
TGTGCCAGCAGTCTTATCGGCGGGTTATCCTACAATGAGCAGTTCTTC
>TRBV28|.|TRBJ2-3|.
CASSLRATDTQYF
TGTGCCAGCAGTTTAAGGGCCACAGATACGCAGTATTTT
>TRBV5-1|.|TRBJ2-7|.
CASSLSEGGRGREQYF
TGCGCCAGCAGCCTCTCGGAGGGGGGACGGGGTCGCGAGCAGTACTTC
>TRBV19|.|TRBJ1-2|.
CASSIVGKPGYTF
TGTGCCAGTAGTATAGTAGGCAAGCCTGGCTACACCTTC